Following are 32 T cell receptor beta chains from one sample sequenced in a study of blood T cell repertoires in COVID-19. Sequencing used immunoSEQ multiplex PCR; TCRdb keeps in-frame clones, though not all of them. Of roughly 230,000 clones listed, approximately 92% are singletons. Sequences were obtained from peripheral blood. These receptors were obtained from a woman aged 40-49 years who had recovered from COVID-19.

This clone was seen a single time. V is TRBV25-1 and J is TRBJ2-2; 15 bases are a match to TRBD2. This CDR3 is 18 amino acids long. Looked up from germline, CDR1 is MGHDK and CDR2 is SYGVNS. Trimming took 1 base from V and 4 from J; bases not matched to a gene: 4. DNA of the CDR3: TGTGCCAGCAGTGAATTCGGACTAGCGGGAGGGCCCACCGGGGAGCTGTTTTTT. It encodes CASSEFGLAGGPTGELFF.

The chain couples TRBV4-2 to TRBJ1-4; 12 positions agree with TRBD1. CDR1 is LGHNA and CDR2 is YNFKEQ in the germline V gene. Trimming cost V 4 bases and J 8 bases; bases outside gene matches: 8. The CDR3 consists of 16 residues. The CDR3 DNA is TGTGCCAGCAGCCCGAGCGAGGGACAGGGGGCCGAAAAACTGTTTTTT. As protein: CASSPSEGQGAEKLFF.

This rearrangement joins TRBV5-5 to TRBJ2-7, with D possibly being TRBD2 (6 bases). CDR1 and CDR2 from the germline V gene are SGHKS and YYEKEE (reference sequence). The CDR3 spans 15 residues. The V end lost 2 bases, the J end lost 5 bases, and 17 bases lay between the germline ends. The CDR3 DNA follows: TGTGCCAGCAGCTTTACCCGGGAGCCGATCCACGAGCAGTACTTC. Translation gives CASSFTREPIHEQYF.

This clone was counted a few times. The CDR3 loop is CAISGGGTSANTGELFF. The DNA for the CDR3 is TGTGCCATCAGTGGAGGGGGGACTAGCGCAAACACCGGGGAGCTGTTTTTT. This rearrangement joins TRBV10-3 to TRBJ2-2; 10 positions agree with TRBD2. The V gene's germline CDR1 is ENHRY and CDR2 SYGVKD. The ends lost 4 bases at V and 2 bases at J; junction bases unmatched: 7. The CDR3 is 17 residues long.

The CDR3 protein is CASTTGTGISYEQFF. CDR3 DNA sequence: TGTGCCAGTACCACCGGGACAGGGATCTCCTATGAGCAGTTCTTC. The V and J genes are TRBV19 and TRBJ2-1; 9 nucleotides agree with TRBD1. The germline CDR1 and CDR2 sequences are LNHDA and SQIVND (reference sequence). The CDR3 totals 15 residues. The ends lost 7 bases at V and 8 bases at J; junction bases unmatched: 12.

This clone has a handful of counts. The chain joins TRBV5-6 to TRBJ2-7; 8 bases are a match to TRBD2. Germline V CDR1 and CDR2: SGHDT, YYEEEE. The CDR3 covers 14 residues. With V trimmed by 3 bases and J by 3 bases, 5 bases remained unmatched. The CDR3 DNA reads TGTGCCAGCAGCTGGGGGACTAGGGGCTACGAGCAGTACGTC. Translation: CASSWGTRGYEQYV.

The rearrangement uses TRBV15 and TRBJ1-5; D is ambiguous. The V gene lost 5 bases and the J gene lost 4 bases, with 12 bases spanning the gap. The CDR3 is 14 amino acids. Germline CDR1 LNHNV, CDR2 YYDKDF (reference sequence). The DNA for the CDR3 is TGTGCCACCAGCTTACTAAGAGGTAATCAGCCCCAGCATTTT. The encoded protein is CATSLLRGNQPQHF.

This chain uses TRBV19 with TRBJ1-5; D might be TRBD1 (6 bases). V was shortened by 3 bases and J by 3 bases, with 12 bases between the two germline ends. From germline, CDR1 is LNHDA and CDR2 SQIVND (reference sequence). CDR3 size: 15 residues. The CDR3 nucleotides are TGTGCCAGTAGTATTGGATCAGGGGCCAATCAGCCCCAGCATTTT. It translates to CASSIGSGANQPQHF.

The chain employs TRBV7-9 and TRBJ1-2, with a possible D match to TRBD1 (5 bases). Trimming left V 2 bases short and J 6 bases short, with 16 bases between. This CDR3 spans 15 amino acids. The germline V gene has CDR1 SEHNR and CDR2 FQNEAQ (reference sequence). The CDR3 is CASSLLRATTDGYTF. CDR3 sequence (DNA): TGTGCCAGCAGCTTACTCCGGGCAACGACAGATGGCTACACCTTC.

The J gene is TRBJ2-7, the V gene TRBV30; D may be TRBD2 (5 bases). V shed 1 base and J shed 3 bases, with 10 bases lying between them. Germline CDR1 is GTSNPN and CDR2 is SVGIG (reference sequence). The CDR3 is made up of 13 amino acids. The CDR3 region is CAWSGAGLYEQYV. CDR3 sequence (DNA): TGTGCCTGGAGTGGGGCAGGACTCTACGAGCAGTACGTC.

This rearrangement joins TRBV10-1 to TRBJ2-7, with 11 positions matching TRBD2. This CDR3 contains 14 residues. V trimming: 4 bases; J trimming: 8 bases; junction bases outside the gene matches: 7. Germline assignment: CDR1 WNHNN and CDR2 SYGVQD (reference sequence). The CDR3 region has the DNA TGCGCCAGCAGTGTGTCTAGCGGGGGGTTAAAGCAGTACGTC. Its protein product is CASSVSSGGLKQYV.

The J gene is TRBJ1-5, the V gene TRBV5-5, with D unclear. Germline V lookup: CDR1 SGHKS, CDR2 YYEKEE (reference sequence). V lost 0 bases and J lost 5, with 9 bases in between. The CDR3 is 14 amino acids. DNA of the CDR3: TGTGCCAGCAGCTTGGAGGGCGGGTATCAGCCCCAGCATTTT. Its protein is CASSLEGGYQPQHF.

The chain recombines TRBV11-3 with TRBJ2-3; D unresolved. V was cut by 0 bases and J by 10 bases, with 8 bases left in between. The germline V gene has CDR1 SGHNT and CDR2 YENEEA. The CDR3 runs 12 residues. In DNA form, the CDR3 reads TGTGCCAGCAGCTTAGAACTCCCGGCGCAGTATTTT. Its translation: CASSLELPAQYF.

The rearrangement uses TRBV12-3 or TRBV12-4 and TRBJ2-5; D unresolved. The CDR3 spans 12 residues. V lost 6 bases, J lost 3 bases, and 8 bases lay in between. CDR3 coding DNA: TGTGCCAGCAGCCGTGGAGAAGAGACCCAGTACTTC. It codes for CASSRGEETQYF.

The CDR3 DNA follows: TGTGCCAGCAGCCAAGAATGGGCGGGGCAAGAGACCCAGTACTTC. This sequence encodes CASSQEWAGQETQYF. V and J are TRBV3-1 (or the pseudogene TRBV3-2) and TRBJ2-5; D is possibly TRBD2 (6 bases). The CDR3 has 15 residues. Germline loops: CDR1 LGHDT, CDR2 YNNKEL (reference sequence). V lost 0 bases, J lost 2 bases, and 10 bases lay in between.

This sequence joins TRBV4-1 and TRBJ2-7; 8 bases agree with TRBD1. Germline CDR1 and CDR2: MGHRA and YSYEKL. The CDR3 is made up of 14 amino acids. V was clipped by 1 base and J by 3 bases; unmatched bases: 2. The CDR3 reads CASSQADRGYEQYF. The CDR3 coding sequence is TGCGCCAGCAGCCAAGCAGACAGGGGCTACGAGCAGTACTTC.

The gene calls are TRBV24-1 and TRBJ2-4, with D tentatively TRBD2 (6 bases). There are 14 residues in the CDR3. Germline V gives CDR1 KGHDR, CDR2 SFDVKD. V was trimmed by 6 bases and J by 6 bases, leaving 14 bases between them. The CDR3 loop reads CATSSGSGINIQYF. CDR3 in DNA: TGTGCCACCAGTTCCGGTAGCGGAATAAACATTCAGTACTTC.

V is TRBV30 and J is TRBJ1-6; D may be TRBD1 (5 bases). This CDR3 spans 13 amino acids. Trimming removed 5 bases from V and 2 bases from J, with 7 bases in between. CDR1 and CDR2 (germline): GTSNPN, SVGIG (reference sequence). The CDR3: CAWADTYNSPLHF. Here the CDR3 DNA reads TGTGCCTGGGCGGACACCTATAATTCACCCCTCCACTTT.

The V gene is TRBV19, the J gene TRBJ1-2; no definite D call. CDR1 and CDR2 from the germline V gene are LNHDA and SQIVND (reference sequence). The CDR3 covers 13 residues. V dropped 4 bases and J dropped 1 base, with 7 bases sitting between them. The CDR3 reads CASSTGGNYGYTF. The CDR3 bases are TGTGCCAGTAGTACAGGAGGTAACTATGGCTACACCTTC.

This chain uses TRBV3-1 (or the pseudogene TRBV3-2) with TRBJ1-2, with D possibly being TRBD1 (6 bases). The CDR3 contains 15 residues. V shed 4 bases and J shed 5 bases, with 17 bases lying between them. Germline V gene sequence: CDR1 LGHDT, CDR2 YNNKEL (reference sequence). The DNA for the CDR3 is TGTGCCAGCAGCCTTCGACAGGTTGGAAGATATGGCTACACCTTC. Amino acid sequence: CASSLRQVGRYGYTF.

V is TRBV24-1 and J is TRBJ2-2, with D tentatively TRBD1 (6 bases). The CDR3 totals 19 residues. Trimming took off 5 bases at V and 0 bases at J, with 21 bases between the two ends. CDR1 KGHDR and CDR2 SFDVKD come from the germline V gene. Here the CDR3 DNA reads TGTGCCACCAGTGGTTCGACAGGAATTACAAATTCGAACACCGGGGAGCTGTTTTTT. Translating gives CATSGSTGITNSNTGELFF.

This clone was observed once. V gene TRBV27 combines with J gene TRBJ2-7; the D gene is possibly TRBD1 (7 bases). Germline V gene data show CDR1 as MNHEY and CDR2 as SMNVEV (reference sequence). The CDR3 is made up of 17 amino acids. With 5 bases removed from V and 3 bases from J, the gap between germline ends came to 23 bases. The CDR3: CASSMTGPLQGGYEQYF. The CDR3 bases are TGTGCCAGCAGTATGACCGGGCCTCTCCAGGGGGGCTACGAGCAGTACTTC.

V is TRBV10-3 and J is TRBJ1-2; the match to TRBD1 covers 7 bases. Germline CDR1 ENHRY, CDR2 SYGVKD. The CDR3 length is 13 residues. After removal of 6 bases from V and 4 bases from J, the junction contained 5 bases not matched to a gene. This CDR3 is CAIRGDSTYGYTF. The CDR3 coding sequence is TGTGCCATCAGAGGGGACAGCACCTATGGCTACACCTTC.

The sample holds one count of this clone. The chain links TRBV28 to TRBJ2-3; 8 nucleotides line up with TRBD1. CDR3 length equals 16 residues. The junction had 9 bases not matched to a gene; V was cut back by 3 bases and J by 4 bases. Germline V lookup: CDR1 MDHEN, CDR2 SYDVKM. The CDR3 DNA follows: TGTGCCAGCAGTTTCCCCCGGGCAGGGGGCGCAGATACGCAGTATTTT. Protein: CASSFPRAGGADTQYF.

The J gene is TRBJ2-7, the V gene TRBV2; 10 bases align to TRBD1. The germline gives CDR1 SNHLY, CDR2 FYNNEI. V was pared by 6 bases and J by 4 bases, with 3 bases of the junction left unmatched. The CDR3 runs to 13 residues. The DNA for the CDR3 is TGTGCCAGCAGAGGGACAGGGGAGTACGAGCAGTACTTC. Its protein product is CASRGTGEYEQYF.

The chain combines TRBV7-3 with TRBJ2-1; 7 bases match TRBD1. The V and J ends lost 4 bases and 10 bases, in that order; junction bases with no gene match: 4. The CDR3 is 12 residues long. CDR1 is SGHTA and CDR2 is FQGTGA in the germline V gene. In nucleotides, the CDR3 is TGTGCCAGCAGCTCCCGGACAGGCGAGCAGTTCTTC. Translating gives CASSSRTGEQFF.

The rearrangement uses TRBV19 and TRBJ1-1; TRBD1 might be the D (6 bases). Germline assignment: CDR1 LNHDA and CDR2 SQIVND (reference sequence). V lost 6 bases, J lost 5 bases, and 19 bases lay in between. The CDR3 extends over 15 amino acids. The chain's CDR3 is CASSPVHRVGTEAFF. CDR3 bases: TGTGCCAGTAGCCCCGTACACAGGGTGGGGACTGAAGCTTTCTTT.

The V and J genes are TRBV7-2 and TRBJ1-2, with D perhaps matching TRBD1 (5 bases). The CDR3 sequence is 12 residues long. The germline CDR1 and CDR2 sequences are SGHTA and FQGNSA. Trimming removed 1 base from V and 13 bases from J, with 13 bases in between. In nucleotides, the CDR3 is TGTGCCAGCAGCTTAGACTGGGGGGGTTTCACCTTC. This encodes CASSLDWGGFTF.

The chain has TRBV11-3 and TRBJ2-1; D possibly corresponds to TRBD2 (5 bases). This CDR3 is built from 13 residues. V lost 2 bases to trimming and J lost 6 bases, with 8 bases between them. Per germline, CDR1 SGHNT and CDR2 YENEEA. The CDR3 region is CASSLSSTNEQFF. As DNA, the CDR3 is TGTGCCAGCAGCTTATCTAGCACCAATGAGCAGTTCTTC. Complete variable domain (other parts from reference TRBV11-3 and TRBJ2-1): EAGVVQSPRYKIIEKKQPVAFWCNPISGHNTLYWYLQNLGQGPELLIRYENEEAVDDSQLPKDRFSAERLKGVDSTLKIQPAELGDSAVYLCASSLSSTNEQFFGPGTRLTVL.

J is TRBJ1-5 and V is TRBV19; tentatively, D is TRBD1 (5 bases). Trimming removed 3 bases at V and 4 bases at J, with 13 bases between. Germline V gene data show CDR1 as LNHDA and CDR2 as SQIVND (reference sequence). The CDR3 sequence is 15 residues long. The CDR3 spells CASSMSGILNQPQHF. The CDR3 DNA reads TGTGCCAGTAGTATGTCAGGGATATTGAATCAGCCCCAGCATTTT.

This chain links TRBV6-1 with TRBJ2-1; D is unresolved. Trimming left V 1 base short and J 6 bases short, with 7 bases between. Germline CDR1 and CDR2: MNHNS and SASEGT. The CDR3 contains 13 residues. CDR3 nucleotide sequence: TGTGCCAGCAGTGAAGTTTCTAGCAATGAGCAGTTCTTC. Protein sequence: CASSEVSSNEQFF.

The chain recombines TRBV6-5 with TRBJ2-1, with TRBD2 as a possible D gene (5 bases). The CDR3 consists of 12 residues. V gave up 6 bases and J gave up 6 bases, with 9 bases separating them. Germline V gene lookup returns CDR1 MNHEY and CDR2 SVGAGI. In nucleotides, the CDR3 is TGTGCCAGCAGCGGGGTGTTCAATGAGCAGTTCTTC. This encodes CASSGVFNEQFF.